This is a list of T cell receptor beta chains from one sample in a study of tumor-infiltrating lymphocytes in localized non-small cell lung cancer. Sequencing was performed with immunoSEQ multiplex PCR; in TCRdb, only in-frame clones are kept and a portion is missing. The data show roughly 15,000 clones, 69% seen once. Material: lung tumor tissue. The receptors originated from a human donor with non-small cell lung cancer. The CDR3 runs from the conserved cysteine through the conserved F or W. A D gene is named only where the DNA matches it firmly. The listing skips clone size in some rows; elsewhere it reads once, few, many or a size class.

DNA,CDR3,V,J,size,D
TGTGCCAGTAGTATAGGATCCGCAGGGGGGGCGGAGACCCAGTACTTC,CASSIGSAGGAETQYF,TRBV19,TRBJ2-5,-,-
TGCGCCAGCAGCTTAGCTAGTCCAGAGACCCAGTACTTC,CASSLASPETQYF,TRBV5-1,TRBJ2-5,-,-
TGTGCCAGCTCACCACCCAGCGTATCCTACGAGCAGTACTTC,CASSPPSVSYEQYF,TRBV18,TRBJ2-7,once,-
TGCGCCAGCAGCTTGGCCGGGCTTCCCTACGAGCAGTACTTC,CASSLAGLPYEQYF,TRBV5-1,TRBJ2-7,-,-
TGTGCCATCAGTTCTGGTCTCTTCACAGACAATGAGCAGTTCTTC,CAISSGLFTDNEQFF,TRBV10-3,TRBJ2-1,-,-
TGTGCCAGCAGCTGGCGTCGCACCAACTCTGGGGCCAACGTCCTGACTTTC,CASSWRRTNSGANVLTF,TRBV5-4,TRBJ2-6,-,-
TGTGCCAGCAGCTTGGTCCTAGTTGCCCACGAGCAGTTCTTC,CASSLVLVAHEQFF,TRBV5-6,TRBJ2-1,-,-
TGTGCCAGCAGCTTAGAGGGGGGACAGGGGAGGAAGACCCAGTACTTC,CASSLEGGQGRKTQYF,TRBV11-2,TRBJ2-5,-,TRBD1
TGTGCCAGTAGTATAGGTCTAGCGGGGGGGCTGGCCTCTTACAATGAGCAGTTCTTC,CASSIGLAGGLASYNEQFF,TRBV19,TRBJ2-1,-,TRBD2
TGTGCCAGCAGTTTCATCCAAGAGACCCAGTACTTC,CASSFIQETQYF,TRBV6-5,TRBJ2-5,-,-
TGTGCCACCACGACTGGTAACTATGGCTACACCTTC,CATTTGNYGYTF,TRBV6-5,TRBJ1-2,-,-
TGTGCCAGCAGCGTCAGCTCCTACGAGCAGTACTTC,CASSVSSYEQYF,TRBV7-8,TRBJ2-7,-,-
TGTGCCTGGAGGTGGCGGGGGGAAGCTTTCTTT,CAWRWRGEAFF,TRBV30,TRBJ1-1,-,-
TGTGCCAGCTCTCAAAGGGGGACTAGCGGGAGGGGCCCCTACAATGAGCAGTTCTTC,CASSQRGTSGRGPYNEQFF,TRBV6-4,TRBJ2-1,-,TRBD2
TGTGCCAGCAGTGAATCGGGGCTCAAGAATGAAAAACTGTTTTTT,CASSESGLKNEKLFF,TRBV2,TRBJ1-4,-,-
TGTGCCAGCAGCTTGGGGCTAGCTGGGGAGACCCAGTACTTC,CASSLGLAGETQYF,TRBV5-6,TRBJ2-5,-,-
TGTGCCAGTAGTATAGAGTCTAGCAATCAGCCCCAGCATTTT,CASSIESSNQPQHF,TRBV19,TRBJ1-5,few,-
TGTGCCAGCAGTGAAGAGCGGCTCTCTGGGGCCAACGTCCTGACTTTC,CASSEERLSGANVLTF,TRBV2,TRBJ2-6,-,-
TGTGCCTGGAGTGTATCGCTGATAAGGGGGCGAGCTAACTATGGCTACACCTTC,CAWSVSLIRGRANYGYTF,TRBV30,TRBJ1-2,medium-sized,TRBD1
TGTGCCAGCCGTTTTAGCGGGAGGGCAACCTACAATGAGCAGTTCTTC,CASRFSGRATYNEQFF,TRBV27,TRBJ2-1,-,TRBD2
TGTGCCAGCAGTGAACAGGGGAATGGCTACACCTTC,CASSEQGNGYTF,TRBV2,TRBJ1-2,once,-
TGTGCCAGCACTCGGGACGCAAGCTCCTACGAGCAGTACTTC,CASTRDASSYEQYF,TRBV27,TRBJ2-7,few,-
TGTGCCAGCAGGGGGGGCGTCGATGAGCAGTTCTTC,CASRGGVDEQFF,TRBV2,TRBJ2-1,few,-
TGCGCCAGCAGTGCAGTTACCACAGATACGCAGTATTTT,CASSAVTTDTQYF,TRBV10-2,TRBJ2-3,-,-
TGTGCCAGCAGTTCCGCCCGGGACAGGGATGGCTACACCTTC,CASSSARDRDGYTF,TRBV7-8,TRBJ1-2,-,TRBD1
TGTGCCAGTACCTCCGGACTTCTTTACGAGCAGTACTTC,CASTSGLLYEQYF,TRBV6-1,TRBJ2-7,-,-
TGTGCCATCAGTGAGCAGGGCCAGCAGTACTTC,CAISEQGQQYF,TRBV10-3,TRBJ2-7,-,-
TGTGCCAGCAGCCAAGGACTAGCGGGAACCTACGAGCAGTACTTC,CASSQGLAGTYEQYF,TRBV7-2,TRBJ2-7,-,TRBD2
TGTGCCAGCAGCTTAGGAGAGACCCAGTACTTC,CASSLGETQYF,TRBV11-3,TRBJ2-5,-,-
TGTGCCAGTAGTATCGGGGGACAAGAGACCCAGTACTTC,CASSIGGQETQYF,TRBV19,TRBJ2-5,-,-
TGTGCCAGCAGCAAACCCGGGGGACTGTACAATGAGCAGTTCTTC,CASSKPGGLYNEQFF,TRBV21-1,TRBJ2-1,-,-
TGTGCCAGCAGCTTACGAAACAATCAGCCCCAGCATTTT,CASSLRNNQPQHF,TRBV5-6,TRBJ1-5,-,-
TGTGCCAGCAGTTCCTTTCGACTAGCGAGACCGAACAATGAGCAGTTCTTC,CASSSFRLARPNNEQFF,TRBV27,TRBJ2-1,-,TRBD2
TGTGCCAGCAGTGAGTACAGCGGGACTACCCACGACAATGAGCAGTTCTTC,CASSEYSGTTHDNEQFF,TRBV6-1,TRBJ2-1,-,TRBD2
TGTGCCAGCACCCGAATTATCGAGCAGTACTTC,CASTRIIEQYF,TRBV2,TRBJ2-7,large,-
TGTGCCAGCAGTTTACCGGCTAGCGAGCCCTGGGAGACCCAGTACTTC,CASSLPASEPWETQYF,TRBV28,TRBJ2-5,few,-
TGTGCCTGGAGTGTGACAGGACAGGGGGCTGGGGCCAACGTCCTGACTTTC,CAWSVTGQGAGANVLTF,TRBV30,TRBJ2-6,-,TRBD1
TGTGCCAGCAGCCAAGATCTATCCCAAAACAATGAGCAGTTCTTC,CASSQDLSQNNEQFF,TRBV4-2,TRBJ2-1,-,-
TGTGCCAGCAGCCCGTGGACAGGCGAAAAACTGTTTTTT,CASSPWTGEKLFF,TRBV7-9,TRBJ1-4,-,TRBD1
TGTGCCAGCTCACCAGGACTAGCGGGAATCACCGGGGAGCTGTTTTTT,CASSPGLAGITGELFF,TRBV18,TRBJ2-2,-,TRBD2
TGTGCCAGCAGTTCCCTCTCGGGACTGATGAACAATGAGCAGTTCTTC,CASSSLSGLMNNEQFF,TRBV27,TRBJ2-1,-,-